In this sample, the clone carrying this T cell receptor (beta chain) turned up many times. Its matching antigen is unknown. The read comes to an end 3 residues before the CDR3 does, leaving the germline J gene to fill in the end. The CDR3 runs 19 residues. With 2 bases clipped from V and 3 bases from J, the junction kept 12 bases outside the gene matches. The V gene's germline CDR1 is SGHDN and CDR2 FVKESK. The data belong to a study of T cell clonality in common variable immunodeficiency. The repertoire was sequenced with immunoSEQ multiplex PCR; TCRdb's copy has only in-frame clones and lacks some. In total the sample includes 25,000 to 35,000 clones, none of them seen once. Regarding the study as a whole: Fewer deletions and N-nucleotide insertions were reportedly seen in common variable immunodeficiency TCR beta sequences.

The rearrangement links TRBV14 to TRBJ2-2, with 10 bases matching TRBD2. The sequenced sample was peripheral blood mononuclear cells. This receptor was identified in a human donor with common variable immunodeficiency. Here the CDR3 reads CASSQLLTPLAGDTGELFF. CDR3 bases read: TGTGCCAGCAGCCAACTCCTAACCCCGCTAGCGGGAGACACCGGGGAG.